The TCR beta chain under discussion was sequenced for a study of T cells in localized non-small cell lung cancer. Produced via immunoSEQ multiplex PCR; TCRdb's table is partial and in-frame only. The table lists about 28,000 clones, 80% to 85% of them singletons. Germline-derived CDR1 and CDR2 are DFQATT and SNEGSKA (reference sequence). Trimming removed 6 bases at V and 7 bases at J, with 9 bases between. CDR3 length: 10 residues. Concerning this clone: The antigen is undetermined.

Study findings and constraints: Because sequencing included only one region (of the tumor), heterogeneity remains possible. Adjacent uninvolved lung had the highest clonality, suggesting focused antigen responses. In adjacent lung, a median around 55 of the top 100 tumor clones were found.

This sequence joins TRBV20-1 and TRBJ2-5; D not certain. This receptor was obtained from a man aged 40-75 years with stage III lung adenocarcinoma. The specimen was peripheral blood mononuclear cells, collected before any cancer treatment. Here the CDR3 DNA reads TGCAGTGCCCCAAAGGGGACCCAGTACTTC. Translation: CSAPKGTQYF.